This TCR beta chain derives from a study of T cells in Graves' hyperthyroidism and ophthalmopathy. RNA transcripts yielded amplified TCR beta CDR3 regions. HTBI primers were used for first-round RT-PCR of the TCR CDR3. TCRdb re-called the multiplex PCR reads with MiXCR, one entry per CDR3 protein. The sample has roughly 840,000 distinct CDR3 sequences; 38% are singletons. The PBMCs studied were ones that came from roughly 9.1 ml fresh peripheral blood. Turning to this clonotype: With a much larger clone just one base away, this may be a read error.

The receptor was isolated from a man aged 18 to 29 with Graves' hyperthyroidism. Material for sequencing was blood.

The CDR3 coding sequence is TGTGCCATCAGTCCGCAGGGTTTAGGCAATCAGCCCCAGCATTTT. Protein product: CAISPQGLGNQPQHF. The chain joins TRBV10-3 to TRBJ1-5; maybe TRBD1 (5 bases). V was trimmed by 5 bases and J by 2 bases, leaving 13 bases between them. Per germline, CDR1 ENHRY and CDR2 SYGVKD. This CDR3 has 15 amino acids.